This TCR beta chain was documented in a study of tumor and adjacent non-tumor tissue in lung cancer. The template was RNA from unsorted bulk tissue. The CDR3 consists of 13 residues. The library came from three nested PCR rounds adapted from ARM-PCR protocols. TCRdb re-called the multiplex PCR reads through MiXCR, storing one row per CDR3 protein. Seen here are some 77,000 distinct CDR3 sequences, about two thirds observed once, and the top ten hold roughly 12%. The sequence was obtained from a woman aged 70 to 79 with non-small cell lung cancer. V is TRBV12-3 or TRBV12-4 and J is TRBJ2-7; a weak D match, TRBD2 (5 bases). The material sequenced was lung tumor tissue. CDR3 DNA sequence: TGTACCATCAGTTGGTCGGGGTCCTACGAGCAGTACTTC. It yields the protein CTISWSGSYEQYF.